This is a list of T cell receptor beta chains from one sample in a study of blood T cell repertoires in COVID-19. Clones were read by immunoSEQ multiplex PCR, and TCRdb kept only the in-frame ones, dropping some. Of some 170,000 clones listed, roughly 84% are singletons. Sequencing used PBMCs or T cells enriched from blood (not recorded which). These receptors were taken from a human donor with acute COVID-19. The donor label of this sample is uncertain. The CDR3 runs from the conserved cysteine through the conserved F or W. Fields, in order: V gene, D gene, J gene, CDR3 protein, CDR3 DNA. The D gene is left open where the match is weak.

>TRBV4-3|TRBD2|TRBJ2-7
CASSQDLAGGLDEQYF
TGCGCCAGCAGCCAAGATCTGGCGGGGGGGCTGGACGAGCAGTACTTC
>TRBV5-1|.|TRBJ2-2
CASSLDGSGGELFF
TGCGCCAGCAGCTTGGATGGATCAGGCGGGGAGCTGTTTTTT
>TRBV27|TRBD2|TRBJ2-3
CASSVLAGGYTDTQYF
TGTGCCAGCAGTGTACTAGCGGGGGGCTACACAGATACGCAGTATTTT
>TRBV7-9|.|TRBJ2-4
CASSLVRQGDHIQYF
TGTGCCAGCAGCTTAGTACGGCAGGGTGATCACATTCAGTACTTC
>TRBV4-1|.|TRBJ2-2
CASSQGGGRGRTTGELFF
TGCGCCAGCAGCCAAGGAGGCGGGCGGGGAAGAACCACCGGGGAGCTGTTTTTT
>TRBV11-2|.|TRBJ1-1
CASEGEVNTEAFF
TGTGCCAGCGAAGGGGAAGTGAACACTGAAGCTTTCTTT
>TRBV27|TRBD1|TRBJ2-4
CASSLIPPGTGGLDIQYF
TGTGCCAGCAGCCTTATTCCCCCCGGGACAGGGGGCCTGGACATTCAGTACTTC
>TRBV6-5|.|TRBJ1-1
CASSYSARGNTEAFF
TGTGCCAGCAGTTACTCGGCTCGGGGAAACACTGAAGCTTTCTTT
>TRBV5-1|TRBD1|TRBJ2-7
CASSRLGQGVGEQYF
TGCGCCAGCAGTCGGCTCGGGCAGGGGGTCGGCGAGCAGTACTTC
>TRBV7-8|TRBD1|TRBJ2-3
CASSSRDRVADTQYF
TGTGCCAGCAGCTCCCGGGACAGGGTGGCAGATACGCAGTATTTT
>TRBV7-6|TRBD2|TRBJ2-3
CASSRGSLGGGTDTQYF
TGTGCCAGCAGCAGAGGCTCCCTTGGGGGGGGGACAGATACGCAGTATTTT
>TRBV18|.|TRBJ1-1
CASSPRQVRGETEAFF
TGTGCCAGCTCACCACGTCAAGTCCGTGGTGAGACTGAAGCTTTCTTT